The clone carrying this T cell receptor (beta chain) was detected only once. These data originate in a study of blood T cell repertoires in COVID-19. In the original processing: Amplification of reference gene primers provided the estimated nucleated cell counts. Data came from immunoSEQ multiplex PCR; TCRdb stores just in-frame clones and leaves some out. The DNA gave D and trimming, while V, J and clone size come from that table. Here the sample spans some 100,000 clones, around four fifths being singletons. The CDR3 consists of 15 residues. V was cut by 6 bases and J by 6 bases, with 21 bases left in between.

J is TRBJ1-2 and V is TRBV5-3; maybe TRBD1 (5 bases). TRBV5-3 is an open reading frame whose function is uncertain. The sequenced sample was peripheral blood. This TCR was recovered from a man aged 50 to 59 with active or convalescent COVID-19. The chain's CDR3 is CARIQGCGEADGYTF. The CDR3 nucleotides read TGTGCCAGAATTCAGGGCTGCGGTGAAGCAGATGGCTACACCTTC.